Sequencing of this T cell receptor (beta chain) was carried out in a study of monozygotic twins with inflammatory bowel disease. Study findings and constraints: IBD patients shared fewer clonotypes with others than healthy twins, especially with disease activity.

A word on this clonotype: The antigen is unknown.

Nested amplification of TCRalpha and TCRbeta cDNA involved two PCRs of roughly 17 and 9 cycles. Reprocessing the 5' RACE reads, TCRdb reports a single entry for every CDR3 protein and omits DNA. This sample's clone table lists more than 300,000 distinct CDR3 sequences. Per germline, CDR1 DFQATT and CDR2 SNEGSKA (reference sequence). The CDR3 spans 12 residues. This chain connects TRBV20-1 to TRBJ2-3; the D gene TCRdb calls, TRBD1, cannot be checked with no DNA. The clonotype originates from a human donor with ulcerative colitis or Crohn's disease, or a healthy co-twin of an affected twin (not recorded which). The sequenced sample consisted of blood. This chain's CDR3 is CSAKRGSDTQYF.